There are a few counts of the clone carrying this T cell receptor beta chain. The CDR3 is 14 residues long. The germline V and J ends were trimmed by 0 bases and 4 bases, with 7 bases remaining between them. Germline CDR1 is LGHNA and CDR2 is YNFKEQ. Time point described: patch test 1, 2 weeks after DPC sensitization. Treatment reported: therapeutic diphenylcyclopropenone sensitization with weekly scalp DPC. Staff drew blood before applying each patch test. Patients had alopecia, were aged 18 to 70, and were not pregnant. The record originates from a study of human T cells and chemical hapten exposure. At the level of the study: Across the whole study, which lasted about 6 months, patients were given diphenylcyclopropenone on the scalp once a week.

Original processing notes: A per-sample median of around 100,000 TCRs was observed, with a range of about 20,000 to 750,000. Using its own MiXCR run on the RACE reads, TCRdb lists one record per CDR3 protein. These V and J calls are TCRdb output, not the study's own analysis. Among around 190,000 distinct CDR3 sequences listed, approximately 20% were seen once. Sequenced material: whole blood, taken in connection with sensitization to the hapten diphenylcyclopropenone (DPC). The V and J genes are TRBV4-2 and TRBJ2-1, with D unresolved. The TCR originated in a woman aged 45-59 years with alopecia areata. Some clones in this sample may be carry-over from other donors' samples. CDR3 in DNA: TGTGCCAGCAGCCAAGAGTGGGTTTACAATGAGCAGTTCTTC. Translating it yields CASSQEWVYNEQFF.